This T cell receptor beta chain emerged from a study of blood T cell repertoires in COVID-19. This clone was found once. The method was immunoSEQ multiplex PCR; TCRdb's version includes in-frame clones alone and lacks a portion of them. The sample gives around 16,000 clones, approximately 90% of which show up once; around 49% is in the top ten. Germline CDR1 is SGHAT and CDR2 is FQDESV (reference sequence). The CDR3 runs to 16 residues. The J segment lost 10 bases and the V segment lost 8 bases, leaving 14 bases of the junction unmatched. The origin of this receptor is a man between 60 and 75 years old with acute or convalescent COVID-19. Sequences were obtained from peripheral blood. The rearrangement joins TRBV11-1 to TRBJ1-4; 12 bases align to TRBD1. The CDR3 reads CASGPPIGTGGGKLFF. In nucleotides, the CDR3 is TGTGCCAGCGGACCCCCGATTGGGACAGGGGGCGGAAAACTGTTTTTT.